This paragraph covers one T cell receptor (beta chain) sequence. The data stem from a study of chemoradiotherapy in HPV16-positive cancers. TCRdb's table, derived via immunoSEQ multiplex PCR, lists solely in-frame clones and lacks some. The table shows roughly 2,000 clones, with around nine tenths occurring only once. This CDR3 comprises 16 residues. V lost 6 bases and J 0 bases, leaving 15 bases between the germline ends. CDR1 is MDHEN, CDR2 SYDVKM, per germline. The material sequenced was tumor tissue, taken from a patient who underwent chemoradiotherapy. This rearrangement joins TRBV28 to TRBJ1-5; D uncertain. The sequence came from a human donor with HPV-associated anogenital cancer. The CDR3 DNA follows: TGTGCCAGCAGCGACCTAGCAGACCATAGCAATCAGCCCCAGCATTTT. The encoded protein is CASSDLADHSNQPQHF.